Listed below are T cell receptor beta chains from one sample, sequenced in a study of control samples from healthy donors and cancer patients. Profiled with immunoSEQ multiplex PCR; TCRdb holds only in-frame clones, not every one. Of around 250,000 clones listed, approximately 80% are singletons. Sequencing input: PBMCs. The receptors were sampled from a woman aged 55-69 years with lung cancer. CDR3s include the opening cysteine and the closing phenylalanine or tryptophan. Each record gives: D gene, clone size, V gene, J gene, CDR3 DNA, CDR3 protein. The D gene is left open where the match is weak. Clone sizes are given selectively: once, few, many, or a class where the clone is expanded.

NA	NA	TRBV21-1	TRBJ1-5	TGTGCCAGCAGCAAAAGGGGGCCCAATCAGCCCCAGCATTTT	CASSKRGPNQPQHF
NA	NA	TRBV7-8	TRBJ2-7	TGTGCCAGCAGCTTACAGTACGAGCAGTACTTC	CASSLQYEQYF
NA	NA	TRBV7-8	TRBJ1-1	TGTGCCAGCAGCTTAGTTGCGGAGAACACTGAAGCTTTCTTT	CASSLVAENTEAFF
NA	NA	TRBV18	TRBJ1-1	TGTGCCAGCTCACCAAACGGGAACACTGAAGCTTTCTTT	CASSPNGNTEAFF
NA	NA	TRBV6-6	TRBJ2-3	TGTGCCAGCAGACCACCCGGACACGCAAGCACAGATACGCAGTATTTT	CASRPPGHASTDTQYF
NA	NA	TRBV2	TRBJ2-7	TGTGCCAGCGTCTGGACTCAGGACGAGCAGTACTTC	CASVWTQDEQYF
NA	NA	TRBV6-5	TRBJ1-1	TGTGCCAGCAGCCTAGAATTGAACACTGAAGCTTTCTTT	CASSLELNTEAFF
TRBD2	NA	TRBV24-1	TRBJ2-1	TGTGCCACCAGTGACCAAGCGGGAATAAGCAATGAGCAGTTCTTC	CATSDQAGISNEQFF
NA	NA	TRBV2	TRBJ2-5	TGTGCCAGCAGTGAAAACAGGGAGGAGACCCAGTACTTC	CASSENREETQYF
NA	once	TRBV7-9	TRBJ2-3	TGTGCCAGCAGCCCGTCGGGGGCCGCAGATACGCAGTATTTT	CASSPSGAADTQYF
TRBD1	NA	TRBV5-1	TRBJ1-1	TGCGCCAGCAGCTCCCTCGGGACAGGGGAAACTGAAGCTTTCTTT	CASSSLGTGETEAFF
TRBD1	NA	TRBV2	TRBJ2-5	TGTGCCAGCAGTGGTGGGACAGCCATCGGGGAGACCCAGTACTTC	CASSGGTAIGETQYF
NA	NA	TRBV12-5	TRBJ1-1	TGTGCTAGTGGTTCCGAAGGGGGTACTGAAGCTTTCTTT	CASGSEGGTEAFF
NA	few	TRBV10-3	TRBJ1-2	TGTGCCATCAGTGAGACGGCAGCTGGGGGTGGCTACACCTTC	CAISETAAGGGYTF
NA	NA	TRBV5-4	TRBJ1-1	TGTGCCAGCAGCGGCGGGAGAACTGAAGCTTTCTTT	CASSGGRTEAFF
NA	NA	TRBV4-1	TRBJ1-2	TGCGCCAGCAGACAGCCTCGAGGGGGGGACTATGGCTACACCTTC	CASRQPRGGDYGYTF
NA	NA	TRBV30	TRBJ2-2	TGTGCCTGGAGTGTGGAAGGAGGGGAGCTGTTTTTT	CAWSVEGGELFF
TRBD2	NA	TRBV5-1	TRBJ2-7	TGCGCCAGCAGAGATACTAGCGGGACCTACGAGCAGTACTTC	CASRDTSGTYEQYF
NA	NA	TRBV3-1/TRBV3-2	TRBJ1-1	TGTGCCAGCAGCCCATTTGGGCGTGGAGGGACTGAAGCTTTCTTT	CASSPFGRGGTEAFF
NA	NA	TRBV2	TRBJ2-3	TGTGCCAGCAGTGAGGGACGGGGGAACACAGATACGCAGTATTTT	CASSEGRGNTDTQYF
NA	NA	TRBV20-1	TRBJ2-5	TGCAGTGCTAGTCGCGCGGGGAATCAAGAGACCCAGTACTTC	CSASRAGNQETQYF
NA	once	TRBV2	TRBJ2-7	TGTGCCAGCAGTGAAGCGGGAGCTCCCTCCTACGAGCAGTACTTC	CASSEAGAPSYEQYF
TRBD1	NA	TRBV14	TRBJ2-2	TGTGCCAGCAGCCGGTGGACAGGGCCCGGGGAGCTGTTTTTT	CASSRWTGPGELFF
TRBD2	NA	TRBV2	TRBJ2-3	TGTGCCAGCTCAGCGGGAGCATCTGATACGCAGTATTTT	CASSAGASDTQYF
NA	NA	TRBV27	TRBJ2-3	TGTGCCAGCAGGTATACAAATACGCAGTATTTT	CASRYTNTQYF
NA	NA	TRBV4-1	TRBJ1-1	TGCGCCAGCAGCCAAGGAGACAGCTACACTGAAGCTTTCTTT	CASSQGDSYTEAFF
NA	NA	TRBV3-1/TRBV3-2	TRBJ1-4	TGTGCCAGCAGCCAAACAGAGAGGGGAAAACTGTTTTTT	CASSQTERGKLFF
NA	NA	TRBV20-1	TRBJ2-1	TGCAGTGCTGGAACAGGGAATCCGTTCTTC	CSAGTGNPFF
TRBD1	NA	TRBV7-6	TRBJ2-7	TGTGCCAGCAGCTTAGCGACCGGGACAGGGTCCTACGAGCAGTACTTC	CASSLATGTGSYEQYF
NA	NA	TRBV5-1	TRBJ2-2	TGCGCCAGCAGCTTAGGCCGTGGCGGGGAGCTGTTTTTT	CASSLGRGGELFF
NA	NA	TRBV19	TRBJ1-3	TGTGCCAGTAGTACCCGACCGGCAGCCGGCTCTGGAAACACCATATATTTT	CASSTRPAAGSGNTIYF
NA	NA	TRBV7-9	TRBJ1-4	TGTGCCAGCAGCTTAGGCCGGATGGGGCGTGGCGCTAATGAAAAACTGTTTTTT	CASSLGRMGRGANEKLFF
NA	once	TRBV7-9	TRBJ1-4	TGTGCCAGCAGCCCGACAGGATTTAATGAAAAACTGTTTTTT	CASSPTGFNEKLFF
NA	NA	TRBV7-9	TRBJ1-1	TGTGCCAGCAGCCTTGGGGGGGGTCCCACTGAAGCTTTCTTT	CASSLGGGPTEAFF